Listed below are T cell receptor beta chains from one sample, sequenced in a study of neurological immune-mediated disorders. TCRdb itself ran the 5' RACE reads through MiXCR, one entry per CDR3 protein. The profile shows about 87,000 distinct CDR3 sequences, under 4.5% of them singletons. Sequenced input: PBMCs. Receptors were obtained from a woman aged 45 to 65 with multiple sclerosis. CDR3s include the opening cysteine and the closing phenylalanine or tryptophan. The D gene is left open where the match is weak. A clone size is listed for some rows: how often the clone was seen (once, few, many), or a class if it is expanded.

j_call d_call v_call clone_size cdr3_nt cdr3_aa
TRBJ1-1 TRBD1 TRBV7-2 many TGTGCCAGCAGCCCCCTCCCTGGGCAGGGACAGGGAAGGGGAGCTTTCTTT CASSPLPGQGQGRGAFF
TRBJ1-1 . TRBV4-1 few TGCGCCAGCAGCCCGGGAGGGATTGAAGCTTTCTTT CASSPGGIEAFF
TRBJ1-2 . TRBV10-3 many TGTGCCATCAGTGATGTCCCTAACTATGGCTACACCTTC CAISDVPNYGYTF
TRBJ2-5 . TRBV2 many TGTGCCAGTGCCGTGGGGGGCCGTGAGACCCAGTACTTC CASAVGGRETQYF
TRBJ2-2 . TRBV7-9 many TGTGCCAGCAACCCCTCCGGGGCGAACACCGGGGAGCTGTTTTTT CASNPSGANTGELFF
TRBJ2-7 . TRBV5-1 many TGCGCCAGCAGCGGGGGGAGACACGAGCAGTACTTC CASSGGRHEQYF
TRBJ2-2 . TRBV20-1 many TGCAGTGCTTATGTGGGGGGAAGCACCGGGGAGCTGTTTTTT CSAYVGGSTGELFF
TRBJ2-3 . TRBV12-3/TRBV12-4 many TGTGCCAGCAGTTTTGGAGCCAGGGCGGTTAAGGACACAGATACGCAGTATTTT CASSFGARAVKDTDTQYF
TRBJ2-5 TRBD2 TRBV7-2 many TGTGCCAGCAGCCGACTAGCGGGGGGAGGTGAGACCCAGTACTTC CASSRLAGGGETQYF
TRBJ1-2 . TRBV10-3 once TGTGCCATCAGTGAGAAGGGAGGCTATGGCTACACCTTC CAISEKGGYGYTF
TRBJ1-5 . TRBV4-1 . TGCGCCAGCAGCCAAGACAGGCAGGGGCAGCCCCAGCATTTT CASSQDRQGQPQHF
TRBJ2-1 . TRBV4-3 many TGCGCCAGCAGCCAAGAGGTGGTGGGGGCCGGGGATGAGCAGTTCTTC CASSQEVVGAGDEQFF
TRBJ1-5 . TRBV9 few TGTGCCAGCAGCGTAGGTGGGGGCCGTCCAAGAAATCAGCCCCAGCATTTT CASSVGGGRPRNQPQHF
TRBJ1-2 . TRBV28 . TGTGCCAGCAGTTCCCTAGGGGACTATGGCTACACCTTC CASSSLGDYGYTF
TRBJ1-3 . TRBV20-1 many TGCAGTGCTAGTTTTCCTCGGCGGACCTCTGGAAACACCATATATTTT CSASFPRRTSGNTIYF
TRBJ2-3 . TRBV20-1 many TGCAGTGCCGTAAAGATAACAGATACGCAGTATTTT CSAVKITDTQYF
TRBJ2-3 . TRBV5-1 many TGCGCGAGTTGGGCAGGGGCCACAGATACGCAGTATTTT CASWAGATDTQYF
TRBJ2-2 . TRBV6-2/TRBV6-3 many TGTGCCAGCAATCTCCATCGGGGAACCGGGGAGCTGTTTTTT CASNLHRGTGELFF
TRBJ2-2 TRBD2 TRBV10-3 many TGTGCCATCAGGACTAGCGGGAACACCGGGGAGCTGTTTTTT CAIRTSGNTGELFF
TRBJ2-7 TRBD1 TRBV5-1 many TGCGCCAGCAGCCGAGCTCAGGGGGCTCAGCAGCACGAGCAGTACTTC CASSRAQGAQQHEQYF
TRBJ2-5 TRBD2 TRBV7-2 many TGTGCCAGCAGCGGGGGGGATCTGGGAGAGACCCAGTACTTC CASSGGDLGETQYF
TRBJ1-2 . TRBV12-3/TRBV12-4 many TGTGCCAGCAGTTTTTCTTCCTATGGCTACACCTTC CASSFSSYGYTF
TRBJ2-3 TRBD2 TRBV7-2 many TGTGCCAGCAGCTTAGGCATGGCGGGGGGAACAGATACGCAGTATTTT CASSLGMAGGTDTQYF
TRBJ2-1 . TRBV12-3/TRBV12-4 many TGTGCCAGCAGTTTCGCCGGGACCGCCAATGAGCAGTTCTTC CASSFAGTANEQFF
TRBJ2-2 TRBD2 TRBV3-1 many TGTGCCAGCAGCCTAGCGGGAACCGGGGAGCTGTTTTTT CASSLAGTGELFF
TRBJ1-2 . TRBV5-6 many TGTGCCAGCAGCTTGGGGGCATATGGCTACACCTTC CASSLGAYGYTF
TRBJ2-1 TRBD2 TRBV4-3 . TGCGCCAGCAGCCAAGATTGGACTAGGGGTGAGCAGTTCTTC CASSQDWTRGEQFF
TRBJ1-2 TRBD1 TRBV6-1 many TGTGCCAGCAGGGAAGACAGGGGTGCAGGCTACACCTTC CASREDRGAGYTF
TRBJ1-5 . TRBV3-1 many TGTGCCAGCAGCCTAAGACAGGATAGCAATCAGCCCCAGCATTTT CASSLRQDSNQPQHF
TRBJ2-7 . TRBV12-3/TRBV12-4 many TGTGCCAGCAGTTCGAGGGGGGGTTTGACCGAGCAGTACTTC CASSSRGGLTEQYF
TRBJ2-1 . TRBV20-1 many TGCAGTCTCATCTGGGGGAATGAGCAGTTCTTC CSLIWGNEQFF
TRBJ1-1 TRBD1 TRBV5-1 many TGCGCCAGCAGCTCCGGGACAGGGGGCCGTGGCACTGAAGCTTTCTTT CASSSGTGGRGTEAFF
TRBJ1-6 . TRBV5-1 many TGCGCCAGCAGCTTGGTGACCGGTCGGTCCTATAATTCACCCCTCCACTTT CASSLVTGRSYNSPLHF
TRBJ2-2 . TRBV11-2 many TGTGCCAGCAGCTTGGGGGTCCAGAACACCGGGGAGCTGTTTTTT CASSLGVQNTGELFF
TRBJ1-5 TRBD1 TRBV20-1 many TGCAGTGCCCAGGGACAGGGGTACAATCAGCCCCAGCATTTT CSAQGQGYNQPQHF
TRBJ1-2 . TRBV7-9 many TGTGCCAGCAGCTTAGGGGCCGTTGGGGGCGACTATGGCTACACCTTC CASSLGAVGGDYGYTF
TRBJ2-1 TRBD2 TRBV7-2 few TGTGCCAGCAGCTTAAATAGGGACTATAGGTTCTTC CASSLNRDYRFF
TRBJ2-5 . TRBV29-1 many TGCAGCGTTGAAGCGGCAGGGGGGACACAAGAGACCCAGTACTTC CSVEAAGGTQETQYF
TRBJ2-5 TRBD2 TRBV4-1 many TGCGCCAGCAGCCAAGAAGACGGGACTAGCGGACAAGAGACCCAGTACTTC CASSQEDGTSGQETQYF